This is a list of T cell receptor beta chains from one sample in a study of blood T cell repertoires in COVID-19. TCRdb's copy holds only in-frame clones and misses some; the assay was immunoSEQ multiplex PCR. The sample lists 52,000 or so clones, over 90% occurring once. The specimen sequenced was peripheral blood. The receptors come from a man aged 50-60 years with acute or convalescent COVID-19. The CDR3 runs from the conserved cysteine through the conserved F or W. Each record gives: D gene, clone size, J gene, V gene, CDR3 DNA, CDR3 protein. D genes are given only for firm matches. Clone size is given for some rows only: seen once, a few or many times, or a class if the clone is expanded.

TRBD2,-,TRBJ2-5,TRBV2,TGTGCCAGCTCAAGGGAACTAGCGGGGGCCCAGTACTTC,CASSRELAGAQYF
-,-,TRBJ2-2,TRBV11-3,TGTGCCAGCAGCCCCTTCGGGAAGGCGAACACCGGGGAGCTGTTTTTT,CASSPFGKANTGELFF
TRBD1,few,TRBJ2-7,TRBV5-6,TGTGCCAGCAGTCGGACAGGCAAGTTCACCGAGCAGTACTTC,CASSRTGKFTEQYF
-,-,TRBJ1-2,TRBV10-2,TGCGCCAGCAGTGAGACAGGGAAGAAGTGGCGCTACACCTTC,CASSETGKKWRYTF
-,-,TRBJ1-4,TRBV7-9,TGTGCCAGCAGCTTAGGACAGTCAGCAACTAATGAAAAACTGTTTTTT,CASSLGQSATNEKLFF
TRBD1,-,TRBJ2-7,TRBV4-2,TGTGCCAGCAGCCAGAATAGGGGGCGGTACGAGCAGTACTTC,CASSQNRGRYEQYF
-,-,TRBJ2-3,TRBV29-1,TGCAGCGTTGAAGGGGGGCAGGGGAGCACAGATACGCAGTATTTT,CSVEGGQGSTDTQYF
-,-,TRBJ2-7,TRBV18,TGTGCCAGCTCACAGACTAACTACGAGCAGTACTTC,CASSQTNYEQYF
-,-,TRBJ1-3,TRBV5-1,TGCGCCAGCAGCTTAGGTCAGGGGCGAGTCTCTGGAAACACCATATATTTT,CASSLGQGRVSGNTIYF
TRBD2,-,TRBJ2-7,TRBV29-1,TGCAGCGTTGTAGAGCGGGATATCTACGAGCAGTACTTC,CSVVERDIYEQYF
TRBD1,-,TRBJ1-4,TRBV27,TGTGCCAGCAGCCCCACCGGGACAGCTAATGAAAAACTGTTTTTT,CASSPTGTANEKLFF
-,-,TRBJ1-1,TRBV12-5,TGTGCTAGTGGTTTGGGGCTAACAGGGTCTTCTCCGGCGAACACTGAAGCTTTCTTT,CASGLGLTGSSPANTEAFF
-,-,TRBJ1-3,TRBV5-1,TGCGCCAGCAGCTCTAAACAGGGCACCCTGTCTGGAAACACCATATATTTT,CASSSKQGTLSGNTIYF
-,-,TRBJ1-3,TRBV5-1,TGCGCCAGCAGCTTGGTGGTGAGGAACGGAAACACCATATATTTT,CASSLVVRNGNTIYF
TRBD1,-,TRBJ2-7,TRBV7-9,TGTGCCAGCAGCTTAAAAGAAAAAACAGGGGTAAAGTACGAGCAGTACTTC,CASSLKEKTGVKYEQYF
-,-,TRBJ2-7,TRBV10-1,TGCGCCAGCAGTGAGTCCGGCAGGGGGGCAGGAAACCCCTACGAGCAGTACTTC,CASSESGRGAGNPYEQYF
-,-,TRBJ2-3,TRBV5-1,TGCGCCAGCAGCTTGGCGGGCGGGGGCCATGATACGCAGTATTTT,CASSLAGGGHDTQYF
-,-,TRBJ1-1,TRBV6-5,TGTGCCAGCATCCGGGACTTCGGAGCTTTCTTT,CASIRDFGAFF
TRBD2,-,TRBJ2-1,TRBV30,TGTGCCTGGAGCCGTACTACTAGCGGGAGGCCTTACAATGAGCAGTTCTTC,CAWSRTTSGRPYNEQFF
-,-,TRBJ1-4,TRBV6-5,TGTGCCACCCGGCGGGGTGCTAATGAAAAACTGTTTTTT,CATRRGANEKLFF
-,-,TRBJ1-6,TRBV24-1,TGTGCCACCAGTGATTATATCAACTCGGGGTATAATTCACCCCTCCACTTT,CATSDYINSGYNSPLHF
TRBD2,-,TRBJ2-7,TRBV27,TGTGCCAGCAGTTTATCGAGTTTTAGCGGGCAATACGAGCAGTACTTC,CASSLSSFSGQYEQYF
-,-,TRBJ1-4,TRBV4-1,TGCGCCAGCAGCCAAGAAAGGGGGTTTGGTAATGAAAAACTGTTTTTT,CASSQERGFGNEKLFF
TRBD1,-,TRBJ1-1,TRBV10-3,TGTGCCATCAGCGCAAGGGACAGGGGGCGGAACACTGAAGCTTTCTTT,CAISARDRGRNTEAFF
-,-,TRBJ1-1,TRBV4-1,TGCGCCAGCAGCGGGCGGACAGCAAACACTGAAGCTTTCTTT,CASSGRTANTEAFF
-,-,TRBJ1-4,TRBV5-6,TGTGCCAGCAGCCACAGGTCCGCCTGGGAAAAACTGTTTTTT,CASSHRSAWEKLFF
TRBD1,-,TRBJ2-2,TRBV20-1,TGCAGTGCTAGTATTCAGGGGGTCACCGGGGAGCTGTTTTTT,CSASIQGVTGELFF
TRBD1,-,TRBJ1-4,TRBV4-3,TGCGCCAGCAGCCAAGGAGGCGGGACAGGCGCTGAAAAACTGTTTTTT,CASSQGGGTGAEKLFF
-,-,TRBJ1-2,TRBV6-5,TGTGCCAGCAAACCTGCGGCGTCAAACTATGGCTACACCTTC,CASKPAASNYGYTF
TRBD2,-,TRBJ2-3,TRBV5-1,TGCGCCAGCACCCAAGTACTAGCGCCCAGCACAGATACGCAGTATTTT,CASTQVLAPSTDTQYF
TRBD1,-,TRBJ2-5,TRBV5-8,TGTGCCAGCAACAGACAGGGATCAGAGACCCAGTACTTC,CASNRQGSETQYF
TRBD2,-,TRBJ2-2,TRBV15,TGTGCCACCAGCAGAGACGGGGAGGGGATCACCGGGGAGCTGTTTTTT,CATSRDGEGITGELFF
-,-,TRBJ2-2,TRBV30,TGTGCCTGGCCTGACAGGTCGTCCGGGGAGCTGTTTTTT,CAWPDRSSGELFF
-,few,TRBJ2-2,TRBV7-9,TGTGCCAGCAGCTCGGGACTGCTAAGCACCGGGGAGCTGTTTTTT,CASSSGLLSTGELFF
-,-,TRBJ1-2,TRBV7-2,TGTGCCAGCAGCTCCCGTGCGGTCTCTGGCTACACCTTC,CASSSRAVSGYTF
-,-,TRBJ1-1,TRBV11-3,TGTGCCAGCAGCGAGGGACACTTTAACACTGAAGCTTTCTTT,CASSEGHFNTEAFF
TRBD2,-,TRBJ2-7,TRBV3-1/TRBV3-2,TGTGCCAGCAGTAAAAACGGACTAGCGGGACCGAAATACTTC,CASSKNGLAGPKYF
-,-,TRBJ1-1,TRBV5-1,TGCGCCAGCAGCTTGGCCGCGGAGGGCGAGCCTGAAGCTTTCTTT,CASSLAAEGEPEAFF
TRBD1,-,TRBJ1-2,TRBV18,TGTGCCAGCTCACCGACAGGGCCCAACTATGGCTACACCTTC,CASSPTGPNYGYTF
-,-,TRBJ1-2,TRBV4-1,TGCGCCAGCAGCCAAAAGGACAGAGCTAACTATGGCTACACCTTC,CASSQKDRANYGYTF
TRBD1,few,TRBJ1-5,TRBV6-2/TRBV6-3,TGTGCCAGCAGTTACCCGGGACAGGTTAGCAATCAGCCCCAGCATTTT,CASSYPGQVSNQPQHF
TRBD1,-,TRBJ1-5,TRBV19,TGTGCCAGTAGCCCAGGGGGCCGTACGCAGCCCCAGCATTTT,CASSPGGRTQPQHF
-,-,TRBJ1-2,TRBV29-1,TGCAGCGTTGCGGGGGGGTCTGAGTATGGCTACACCTTC,CSVAGGSEYGYTF
TRBD2,-,TRBJ2-2,TRBV30,TGTGCCTGGAGTGTAGGCGGGAGTGCCGGGGAGCTGTTTTTT,CAWSVGGSAGELFF
TRBD2,-,TRBJ2-7,TRBV5-8,TGTGCCAGCAGCTTGACTGAGGGTCCGCGACTAGCGGGGTACGAGCAGTACTTC,CASSLTEGPRLAGYEQYF
TRBD1,-,TRBJ1-5,TRBV29-1,TGCAGCGTTGTAACAGGGGAGAGCAATCAGCCCCAGCATTTT,CSVVTGESNQPQHF
TRBD2,once,TRBJ2-4,TRBV2,TGTGCCAGCAGAAGTAGCGGGAGTGGGAACATTCAGTACTTC,CASRSSGSGNIQYF
-,-,TRBJ2-7,TRBV19,TGTGCCAGTAGCCTTACCAGTACCTACGAGCAGTACTTC,CASSLTSTYEQYF
TRBD1,-,TRBJ1-5,TRBV10-3,TGTGCCATCAGTGAGTCTACAGGGGGGTTTCAGCCCCAGCATTTT,CAISESTGGFQPQHF
TRBD1,-,TRBJ2-2,TRBV7-9,TGTGCCAGCAGCTTAGGTCTCGTTCGGACCGGGACAGCAACCGGGGAGCTGTTTTTT,CASSLGLVRTGTATGELFF
TRBD1,-,TRBJ1-6,TRBV7-2,TGTGCCAGCAGCCCCAGACAGGGGGCTAATTCACCCCTCCACTTT,CASSPRQGANSPLHF
-,-,TRBJ2-7,TRBV21-1,TGTGCCAGGCCGAACCGGGACAGAGCCTACGAGCAGTACTTC,CARPNRDRAYEQYF